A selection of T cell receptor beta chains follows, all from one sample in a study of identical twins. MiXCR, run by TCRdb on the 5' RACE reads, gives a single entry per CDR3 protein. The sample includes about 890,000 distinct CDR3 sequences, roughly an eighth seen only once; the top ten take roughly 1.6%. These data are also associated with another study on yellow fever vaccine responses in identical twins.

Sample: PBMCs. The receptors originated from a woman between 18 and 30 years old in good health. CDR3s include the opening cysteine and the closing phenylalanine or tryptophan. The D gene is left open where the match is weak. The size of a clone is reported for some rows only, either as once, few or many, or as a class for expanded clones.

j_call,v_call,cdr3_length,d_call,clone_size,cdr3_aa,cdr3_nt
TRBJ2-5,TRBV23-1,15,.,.,CASSHTRPIQETQYF,TGCGCCAGCAGTCACACACGACCGATCCAAGAGACCCAGTACTTC
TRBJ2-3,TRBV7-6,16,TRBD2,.,CASKPLAGVGTDTQYF,TGTGCCAGCAAACCCTTAGCGGGGGTGGGGACAGATACGCAGTATTTT
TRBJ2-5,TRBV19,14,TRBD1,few,CASSMWQGVETQYF,TGTGCCAGTAGTATGTGGCAGGGGGTTGAGACCCAGTACTTC
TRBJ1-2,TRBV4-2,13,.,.,CASAQGPMGGYTF,TGTGCCAGCGCCCAGGGCCCGATGGGGGGCTACACCTTC
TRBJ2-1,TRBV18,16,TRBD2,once,CASSFTRATGGNEQFF,TGTGCCAGCTCATTTACTCGCGCCACCGGGGGGAATGAGCAGTTCTTC
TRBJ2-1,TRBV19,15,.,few,CATSLGLATSNEQFF,TGTGCCACCTCATTAGGGCTAGCGACCAGCAATGAGCAGTTCTTC
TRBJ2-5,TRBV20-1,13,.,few,CSANAEAEETQYF,TGCAGTGCTAACGCCGAGGCAGAAGAGACCCAGTACTTC
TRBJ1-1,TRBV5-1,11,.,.,CASVSDTEAFF,TGCGCCAGCGTGAGCGACACTGAAGCTTTCTTT
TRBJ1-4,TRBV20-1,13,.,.,CSAPSGTPRKLFF,TGCAGTGCTCCCTCCGGGACCCCTAGAAAACTGTTTTTT
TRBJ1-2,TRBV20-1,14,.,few,CSARDQDSPYGYTF,TGCAGTGCTAGAGATCAGGACAGCCCCTATGGCTACACCTTC
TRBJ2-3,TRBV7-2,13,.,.,CASPGRVTDTQYF,TGTGCCAGCCCGGGCAGGGTCACAGATACGCAGTATTTT
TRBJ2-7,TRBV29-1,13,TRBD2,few,CSVAGGSDYEQYF,TGCAGCGTTGCGGGCGGGAGTGACTACGAGCAGTACTTC
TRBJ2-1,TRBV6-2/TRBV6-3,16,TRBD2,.,CASSYSGTSGRDEQFF,TGTGCCAGCAGTTACTCTGGGACTAGCGGGAGGGATGAGCAGTTCTTC
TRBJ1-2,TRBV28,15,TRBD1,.,CASRTPGTGYYGYTF,TGTGCCAGCAGGACCCCCGGGACAGGTTACTATGGCTACACCTTC
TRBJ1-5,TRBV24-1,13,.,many,CATSWGGMQPQHF,TGTGCCACCAGTTGGGGGGGTATGCAGCCCCAGCATTTT
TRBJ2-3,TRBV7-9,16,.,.,CASSFLKSSGTDTQYF,TGTGCCAGCAGCTTTTTAAAGTCATCGGGCACAGATACGCAGTATTTT
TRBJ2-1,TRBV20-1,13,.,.,CSARQSSHNEQFF,TGCAGTGCTAGACAGAGCTCCCACAATGAGCAGTTCTTC
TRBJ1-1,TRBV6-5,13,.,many,CASSYPRSTEAFF,TGTGCCAGCAGTTACCCGAGGAGCACTGAAGCTTTCTTT
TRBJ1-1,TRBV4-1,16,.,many,CASRKRNAGLNTEAFF,TGCGCCAGCCGAAAAAGAAACGCAGGCCTGAACACTGAAGCTTTCTTT
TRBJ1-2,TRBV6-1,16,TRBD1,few,CASRKRGTGGFYGYTF,TGTGCCAGCAGGAAGAGGGGGACAGGGGGGTTCTATGGCTACACCTTC
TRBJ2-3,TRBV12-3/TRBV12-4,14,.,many,CASSLRETTDTQYF,TGTGCCAGCAGTTTACGAGAGACCACAGATACGCAGTATTTT
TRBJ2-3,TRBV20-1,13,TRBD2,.,CSASAGGTDTQYF,TGCAGTGCTAGTGCGGGAGGCACAGATACGCAGTATTTT
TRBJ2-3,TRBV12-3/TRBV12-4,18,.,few,CASSSHRLRTSYTDTQYF,TGTGCCAGCAGTTCTCACAGACTGAGGACTTCGTACACAGATACGCAGTATTTT
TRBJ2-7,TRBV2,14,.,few,CASSADLINYEQYF,TGTGCCAGCAGTGCCGACTTGATTAACTACGAGCAGTACTTC
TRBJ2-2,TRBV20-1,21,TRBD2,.,CSAPHKHSPSGGPPGTGELFF,TGCAGTGCTCCGCACAAACATAGCCCTAGCGGGGGGCCCCCGGGGACCGGGGAGCTGTTTTTT
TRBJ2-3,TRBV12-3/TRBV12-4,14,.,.,CASTLKGGADTQYF,TGTGCCAGCACCCTTAAAGGGGGGGCAGATACGCAGTATTTT
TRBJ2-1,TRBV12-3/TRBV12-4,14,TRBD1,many,CASRVTGGVDEQFF,TGTGCCAGCAGAGTGACAGGGGGAGTTGATGAGCAGTTCTTC
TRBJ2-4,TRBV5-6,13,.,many,CASSPPLENIQYF,TGTGCCAGCAGCCCCCCTTTGGAAAACATTCAGTACTTC
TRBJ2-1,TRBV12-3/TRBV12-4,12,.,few,CASSRPRAEQFF,TGTGCCAGCAGCCGACCCAGGGCTGAGCAGTTCTTC
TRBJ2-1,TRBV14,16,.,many,CASSQEGRTYYNEQFF,TGTGCCAGCAGCCAAGAGGGGCGGACCTACTACAATGAGCAGTTCTTC
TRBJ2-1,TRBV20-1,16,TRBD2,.,CSARDPSGSLSNEQFF,TGCAGTGCTAGAGACCCTAGCGGGAGTCTCTCCAATGAGCAGTTCTTC
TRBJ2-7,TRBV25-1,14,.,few,CASSDGRAVNEQYF,TGTGCCAGCAGTGATGGTAGGGCAGTCAACGAGCAGTACTTC
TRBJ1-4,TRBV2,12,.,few,CASSSDYEKLFF,TGTGCCAGCAGCTCAGACTATGAAAAACTGTTTTTT
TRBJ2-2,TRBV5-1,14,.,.,CASSLEASPGELFF,TGCGCCAGCAGCTTGGAGGCTAGCCCCGGGGAGCTGTTTTTT
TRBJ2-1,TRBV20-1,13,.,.,CSASAVPGNEQFF,TGCAGTGCTTCCGCCGTGCCGGGCAATGAGCAGTTCTTC